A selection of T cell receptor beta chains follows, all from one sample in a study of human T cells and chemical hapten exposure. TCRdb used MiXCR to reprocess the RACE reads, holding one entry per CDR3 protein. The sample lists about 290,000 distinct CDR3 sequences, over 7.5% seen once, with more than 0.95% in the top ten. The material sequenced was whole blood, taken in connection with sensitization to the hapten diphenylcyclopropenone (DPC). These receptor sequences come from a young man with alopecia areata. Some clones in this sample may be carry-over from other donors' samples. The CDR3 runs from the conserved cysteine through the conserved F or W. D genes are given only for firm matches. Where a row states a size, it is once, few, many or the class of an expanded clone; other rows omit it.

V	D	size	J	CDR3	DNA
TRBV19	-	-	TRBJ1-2	CASSISRDNGYTF	TGTGCCAGTAGTATAAGCCGCGACAATGGCTACACCTTC
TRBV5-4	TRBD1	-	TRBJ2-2	CASSSLDRDNTGELFF	TGTGCCAGCAGCTCGCTTGACAGGGATAACACCGGGGAGCTGTTTTTT
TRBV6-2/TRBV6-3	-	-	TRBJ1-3	CATGTDPSSGNTIYF	TGTGCCACTGGGACGGACCCATCCTCTGGAAACACCATATATTTT
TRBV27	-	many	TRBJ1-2	CASSLVGGLATF	TGTGCCAGCAGTTTAGTGGGGGGGCTGGCCACCTTC
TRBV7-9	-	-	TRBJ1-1	CASSEEGDTEAFF	TGTGCCAGCAGCGAGGAGGGAGACACTGAAGCTTTCTTT
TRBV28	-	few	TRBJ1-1	CASSLPRVAAFF	TGTGCCAGCAGTTTACCGAGAGTAGCCGCTTTCTTT
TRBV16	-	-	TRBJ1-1	CASSQFGETEAFF	TGTGCCAGCAGCCAATTTGGGGAAACTGAAGCTTTCTTT
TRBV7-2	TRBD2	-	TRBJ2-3	CASSPYERGGTDTQYF	TGTGCCAGCAGCCCCTACGAGCGGGGGGGCACAGATACGCAGTATTTT
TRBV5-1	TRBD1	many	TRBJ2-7	CASSSQTGSSYEQYF	TGCGCCAGCAGCTCCCAGACAGGGAGCTCCTACGAGCAGTACTTC
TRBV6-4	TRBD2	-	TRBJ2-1	CASSERGGSYNEQFF	TGTGCCAGCAGTGAGCGGGGGGGCTCCTACAATGAGCAGTTCTTC
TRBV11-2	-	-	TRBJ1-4	CASSRGLGYEKLFF	TGTGCCAGCAGCCGAGGCCTAGGGTATGAAAAACTGTTTTTT
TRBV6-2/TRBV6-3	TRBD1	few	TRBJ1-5	CASSAPIGTVRQPQHF	TGTGCCAGCAGTGCCCCGATTGGGACAGTTCGTCAGCCCCAGCATTTT
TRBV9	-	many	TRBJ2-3	CASSVRRRGEDTQYF	TGTGCCAGCAGCGTTCGACGCAGGGGCGAAGATACGCAGTATTTT
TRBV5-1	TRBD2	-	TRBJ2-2	CASSFLAGKNTGELFF	TGCGCCAGCAGCTTCCTAGCGGGGAAGAACACCGGGGAGCTGTTTTTT
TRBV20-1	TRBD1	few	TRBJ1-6	CSASGGTGANSPLHF	TGCAGTGCTAGCGGTGGGACAGGAGCGAATTCACCCCTCCACTTT
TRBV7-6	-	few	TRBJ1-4	CASSLTGNNEKLFF	TGTGCCAGCAGCTTAACAGGGAATAATGAAAAACTGTTTTTT
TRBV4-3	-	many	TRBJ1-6	CASSQEEGSPLHF	TGCGCCAGCAGCCAAGAGGAGGGTTCACCCCTCCACTTT
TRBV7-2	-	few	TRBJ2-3	CASSLAAQGRADTQYF	TGTGCCAGCAGCCTCGCGGCGCAGGGGAGGGCAGATACGCAGTATTTT
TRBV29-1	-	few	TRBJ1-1	CSVEDMRRSNTEAFF	TGCAGCGTTGAAGATATGCGGCGGTCTAACACTGAAGCTTTCTTT
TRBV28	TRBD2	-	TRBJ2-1	CASSLPRAGESKQFF	TGTGCCAGCAGTCTCCCCCGGGCGGGAGAGAGCAAGCAGTTCTTC
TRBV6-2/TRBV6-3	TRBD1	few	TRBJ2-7	CASSYTGQGGEQYF	TGTGCCAGCAGTTACACGGGACAGGGGGGCGAGCAGTACTTC
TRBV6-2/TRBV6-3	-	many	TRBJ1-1	CASRNRRWYMNTEAFF	TGTGCCAGCAGAAACAGGCGATGGTACATGAACACTGAAGCTTTCTTT
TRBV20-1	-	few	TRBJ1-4	CSASSGTLPTTGEKLFF	TGCAGTGCTAGTTCCGGGACATTACCTACAACTGGTGAAAAACTGTTTTTT
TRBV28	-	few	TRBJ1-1	CASSFPPRGANRNTEAFF	TGTGCCAGCAGTTTCCCTCCCCGGGGGGCGAATAGGAACACTGAAGCTTTCTTT
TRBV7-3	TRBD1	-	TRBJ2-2	CASSHGGTGVSNTGELFF	TGTGCCAGCAGCCATGGTGGGACAGGGGTATCGAACACCGGGGAGCTGTTTTTT
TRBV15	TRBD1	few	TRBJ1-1	CATNTGGYTEAFF	TGTGCCACCAATACAGGGGGATACACTGAAGCTTTCTTT
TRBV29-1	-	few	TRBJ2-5	CSVEDRAQETQYF	TGCAGCGTTGAGGACAGAGCCCAAGAGACCCAGTACTTC
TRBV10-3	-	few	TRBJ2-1	CAISATRGPDNEQFF	TGTGCCATCAGCGCCACGCGGGGGCCCGACAATGAGCAGTTCTTC
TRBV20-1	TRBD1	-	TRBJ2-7	CSARVGQVTYEQYF	TGCAGTGCTAGAGTTGGACAGGTAACCTACGAGCAGTACTTC
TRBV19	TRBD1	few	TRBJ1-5	CASSPERDRNQPQHF	TGTGCCAGTAGCCCCGAACGGGACAGAAATCAGCCCCAGCATTTT
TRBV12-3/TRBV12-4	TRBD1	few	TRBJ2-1	CASTIRETGEQFF	TGTGCCAGCACCATCAGGGAGACAGGGGAGCAGTTCTTC